This T cell receptor (beta chain) was recovered during a study of CD8+CD57+ T cells in acquired aplastic anemia. Study summary: DNA from sorted CD4+ and CD8+ cells averaged roughly 3.2 ug. Whole-study findings and limits: The study identified 25 to 30 CD8+ CDR3 sequences shared by patients and controls.

V was clipped by 7 bases and J by 1 base, with 16 bases between them. This CDR3 spans 15 amino acids. Germline V lookup: CDR1 SNHLY, CDR2 FYNNEI. TCR beta VDJ and CDR3 profiling used genomic DNA as template. One entry per CDR3 protein results from TCRdb running MiXCR on the reads. The table records some 190,000 distinct CDR3 sequences, approximately 46% of them present only once. On this clonotype itself: Its antigen is not known.

The sample was sorted CD4+, CD8+, or CD8+CD57+ T cells (not recorded which) from PBMCs. The chain links TRBV2 to TRBJ2-5, with D possibly TRBD1 on 6 matching bases. The source of this sequence is a human donor in good health. This chain's CDR3 is CASTMDRGGQETQYF. The DNA of the CDR3 is TGTGCCAGCACTATGGACAGAGGGGGCCAAGAGACCCAGTACTTC.